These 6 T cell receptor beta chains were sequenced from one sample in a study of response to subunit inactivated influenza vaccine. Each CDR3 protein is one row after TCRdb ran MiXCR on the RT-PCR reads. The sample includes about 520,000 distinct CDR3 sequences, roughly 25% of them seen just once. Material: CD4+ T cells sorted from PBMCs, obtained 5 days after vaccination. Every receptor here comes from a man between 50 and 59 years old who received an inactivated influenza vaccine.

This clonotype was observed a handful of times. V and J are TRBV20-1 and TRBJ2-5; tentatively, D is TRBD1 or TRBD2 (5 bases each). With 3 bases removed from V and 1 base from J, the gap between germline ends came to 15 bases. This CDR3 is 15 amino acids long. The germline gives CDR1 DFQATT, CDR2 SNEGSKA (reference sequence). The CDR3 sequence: CSARAYSGTQETQYF. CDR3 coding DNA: TGCAGTGCTAGGGCCTACTCCGGGACCCAAGAGACCCAGTACTTC.

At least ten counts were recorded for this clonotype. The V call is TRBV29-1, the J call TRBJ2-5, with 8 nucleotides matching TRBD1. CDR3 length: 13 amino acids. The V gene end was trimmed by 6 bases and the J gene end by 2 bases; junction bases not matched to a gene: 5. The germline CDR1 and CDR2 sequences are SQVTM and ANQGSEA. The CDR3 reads CSVRDRLQETQYF. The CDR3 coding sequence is TGCAGCGTGCGGGACAGGCTACAAGAGACCCAGTACTTC.

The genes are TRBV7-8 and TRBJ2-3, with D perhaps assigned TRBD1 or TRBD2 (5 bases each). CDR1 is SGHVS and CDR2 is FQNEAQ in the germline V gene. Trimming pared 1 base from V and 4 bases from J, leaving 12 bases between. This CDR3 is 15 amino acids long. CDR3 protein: CASSLGGPTSDTQYF. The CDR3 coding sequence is TGTGCCAGCAGCTTAGGGGGACCCACCTCAGATACGCAGTATTTT. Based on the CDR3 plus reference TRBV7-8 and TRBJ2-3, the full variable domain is GAGVSQSPRYKVAKRGQDVALRCDPISGHVSLFWYQQALGQGPEFLTYFQNEAQLDKSGLPSDRFFAERPEGSVSTLKIQRTQQEDSAVYLCASSLGGPTSDTQYFGPGTRLTVL.

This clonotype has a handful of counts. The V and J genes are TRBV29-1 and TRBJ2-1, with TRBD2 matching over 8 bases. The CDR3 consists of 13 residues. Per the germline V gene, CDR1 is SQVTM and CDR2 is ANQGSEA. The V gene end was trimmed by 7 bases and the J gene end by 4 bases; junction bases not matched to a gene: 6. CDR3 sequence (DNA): TGCAGCGCCAGCGGGAGCGGGTACAATGAGCAGTTCTTC. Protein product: CSASGSGYNEQFF.

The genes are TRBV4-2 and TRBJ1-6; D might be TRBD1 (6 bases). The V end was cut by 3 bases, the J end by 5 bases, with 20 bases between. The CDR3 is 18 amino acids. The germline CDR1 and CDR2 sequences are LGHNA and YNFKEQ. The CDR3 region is CASSHPPAGAPNNSPLHF. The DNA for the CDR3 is TGTGCCAGCAGCCACCCACCGGCGGGGGCGCCGAATAATTCACCCCTCCACTTT.

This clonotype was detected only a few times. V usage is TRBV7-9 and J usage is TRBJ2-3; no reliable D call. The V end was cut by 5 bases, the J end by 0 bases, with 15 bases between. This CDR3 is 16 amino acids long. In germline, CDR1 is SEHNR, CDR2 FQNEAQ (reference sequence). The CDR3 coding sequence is TGTGCCAGCAGCGTTAGGTTTCAGCGTAGCACAGATACGCAGTATTTT. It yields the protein CASSVRFQRSTDTQYF.